This is a list of T cell receptor beta chains from one sample in a study of cytomegalovirus exposure and HLA in healthy donors. Sequencing was performed with immunoSEQ multiplex PCR; in TCRdb, only in-frame clones are kept and a portion is missing. The sample has around 120,000 clones, more than 70% seen once. The specimen was PBMCs. The receptors come from a man aged 18 to 30 in good health and CMV-seronegative. CDR3s include the opening cysteine and the closing phenylalanine or tryptophan. The D gene is left open where the match is weak. For some rows the clone size is stated as once, few or many, or as a class when expanded; others skip it.

CASSRQGTATNEKLFF,TGTGCCAGCAGTAGACAGGGGACTGCAACTAATGAAAAACTGTTTTTT,TRBV28,TRBD1,TRBJ1-4,NA
CAWSVTVGYEQYF,TGTGCCTGGAGTGTGACAGTTGGGTACGAGCAGTACTTC,TRBV30,NA,TRBJ2-7,NA
CASSPGQGADGYTF,TGTGCCAGCTCACCGGGACAGGGGGCTGACGGCTACACCTTC,TRBV18,TRBD1,TRBJ1-2,NA
CASSDRGTNEKLFF,TGTGCCAGCAGCGACAGGGGAACTAATGAAAAACTGTTTTTT,TRBV7-9,TRBD1,TRBJ1-4,few
CASSAGPQNNEQFF,TGCGCCAGCAGCGCGGGTCCACAAAACAATGAGCAGTTCTTC,TRBV5-1,NA,TRBJ2-1,NA
CASSVISAGDRPYEQYF,TGCGCCAGCAGCGTCATTTCCGCCGGAGACAGACCCTACGAGCAGTACTTC,TRBV5-1,NA,TRBJ2-7,NA
CASSLDSSLEAFF,TGTGCCAGCAGCTTGGACAGTTCCCTCGAAGCTTTCTTT,TRBV5-5,NA,TRBJ1-1,few
CASSPVTGRSYEQYF,TGCGCCAGCAGCCCGGTGACAGGGCGTAGTTACGAGCAGTACTTC,TRBV4-1,TRBD1,TRBJ2-7,NA
CASSGDGNSNTGELFF,TGTGCCAGCTCAGGGGATGGGAACTCGAACACCGGGGAGCTGTTTTTT,TRBV9,NA,TRBJ2-2,NA
CASSQGPGVNQPQHF,TGCGCCAGCAGCCAAGGTCCAGGGGTGAATCAGCCCCAGCATTTT,TRBV4-1,NA,TRBJ1-5,NA
CASSLSESGAGELFF,TGTGCCAGCAGTTTATCGGAGAGCGGGGCCGGGGAGCTGTTTTTT,TRBV27,TRBD2,TRBJ2-2,NA
CAIPDRNTEAFF,TGTGCCATCCCGGACAGGAACACTGAAGCTTTCTTT,TRBV6-1,NA,TRBJ1-1,NA
CASSYGAGGDTEAFF,TGTGCCAGCAGTTACGGGGCAGGGGGAGACACTGAAGCTTTCTTT,TRBV6-6,TRBD1,TRBJ1-1,NA
CASSLSQGAAYEQYF,TGCGCCAGCAGCTTGAGCCAGGGGGCAGCCTACGAGCAGTACTTC,TRBV5-1,TRBD1,TRBJ2-7,NA
CASSPPWTVNYEQYF,TGTGCCAGCTCACCACCTTGGACAGTGAACTACGAGCAGTACTTC,TRBV18,NA,TRBJ2-7,NA
CASSSLSGGTDTQYF,TGTGCCAGCAGCTCCCTTAGCGGGGGCACAGATACGCAGTATTTT,TRBV7-9,TRBD2,TRBJ2-3,NA
CASSRGQGFEQYF,TGTGCCAGCAGTCGGGGACAGGGCTTCGAGCAGTACTTC,TRBV28,TRBD1,TRBJ2-7,NA
CSAPDYGYTF,TGCAGTGCCCCAGACTATGGCTACACCTTC,TRBV20-1,NA,TRBJ1-2,few
CASSAATNTEAFF,TGTGCCAGCAGTGCCGCCACAAACACTGAAGCTTTCTTT,TRBV6-1,NA,TRBJ1-1,once
CASSYRHSTDTQYF,TGCGCCAGCTCTTACAGACACAGCACAGATACGCAGTATTTT,TRBV5-1,NA,TRBJ2-3,NA
CASSLDRVSPIYGYTF,TGTGCCAGCAGCCTCGACAGGGTCTCTCCGATCTATGGCTACACCTTC,TRBV9,TRBD1,TRBJ1-2,once
CASSTGVERPQHF,TGTGCCAGCAGCACAGGGGTCGAGCGGCCCCAGCATTTT,TRBV28,TRBD1,TRBJ1-5,NA
CASSPPGLISYEQYF,TGTGCCAGCAGCCCACCTGGCCTCATTTCCTACGAGCAGTACTTC,TRBV11-3,NA,TRBJ2-7,NA
CASSTTSVAINEQFF,TGTGCCAGCAGCACGACTAGCGTAGCGATCAATGAGCAGTTCTTC,TRBV7-9,TRBD2,TRBJ2-1,NA
CASSEQGVPRGYTF,TGCGCCAGCAGCGAACAGGGGGTTCCGAGGGGCTACACCTTC,TRBV5-1,TRBD1,TRBJ1-2,NA
CASTRGIWEQYF,TGTGCCAGCACCAGGGGGATTTGGGAGCAGTACTTC,TRBV5-8,TRBD1,TRBJ2-7,NA
CAISDLAANTGELFF,TGTGCCATCAGTGATCTAGCGGCGAACACCGGGGAGCTGTTTTTT,TRBV10-3,TRBD2,TRBJ2-2,once
CASSLVAGAGNEQFF,TGTGCCAGCAGCTTAGTGGCGGGAGCGGGGAATGAGCAGTTCTTC,TRBV7-9,TRBD2,TRBJ2-1,NA
CASTRQGFTEAFF,TGTGCCAGCACTCGCCAGGGGTTCACTGAAGCTTTCTTT,TRBV7-6,NA,TRBJ1-1,NA
CATSSRGYEQYF,TGTGCCACCAGCAGCAGGGGCTACGAGCAGTACTTC,TRBV15,NA,TRBJ2-7,NA
CASSVRAGGPGDTQYF,TGTGCCAGCAGCGTAAGAGCGGGGGGGCCTGGAGATACGCAGTATTTT,TRBV9,TRBD2,TRBJ2-3,NA
CASSLSGQNSYNEQFF,TGCGCCAGCAGCCTTAGCGGGCAGAATTCCTACAATGAGCAGTTCTTC,TRBV5-1,TRBD2,TRBJ2-1,NA
CASSAVVSGNTIYF,TGTGCCAGTAGTGCGGTCGTCTCTGGAAACACCATATATTTT,TRBV19,NA,TRBJ1-3,NA
CASSFGQGQETQYF,TGTGCCAGCAGCTTTGGGCAGGGACAAGAGACCCAGTACTTC,TRBV5-6,NA,TRBJ2-5,NA
CASSEGTGLGQPQHF,TGCGCCAGCAGTGAGGGGACAGGGTTGGGACAGCCCCAGCATTTT,TRBV10-2,TRBD1,TRBJ1-5,NA
CASSYPLEAANTEAFF,TGTGCCAGCAGTTACCCCCTCGAGGCGGCGAACACTGAAGCTTTCTTT,TRBV6-6,NA,TRBJ1-1,NA
CAWSVRERAGGYTF,TGTGCCTGGAGTGTACGGGAGAGGGCCGGGGGCTACACCTTC,TRBV30,NA,TRBJ1-2,once
CASSLSGEGVGTEAFF,TGTGCCAGCAGTTTGAGTGGTGAAGGGGTGGGGACTGAAGCTTTCTTT,TRBV28,NA,TRBJ1-1,NA
CASSAGGSFSSPLHF,TGTGCCAGCAGCGCAGGGGGCTCGTTCTCTTCACCCCTCCACTTT,TRBV9,TRBD1,TRBJ1-6,NA
CASSIGAIRDRDTEAFF,TGTGCCAGTAGTATCGGGGCCATCAGGGACAGGGACACTGAAGCTTTCTTT,TRBV19,TRBD1,TRBJ1-1,NA
CASTGLDTGELFF,TGTGCCAGCACAGGGTTGGACACCGGGGAGCTGTTTTTT,TRBV7-8,NA,TRBJ2-2,NA
CASSDRDRGEIPRSYEQYF,TGCGCCAGCAGTGATAGGGACAGGGGGGAGATCCCCCGCTCCTACGAGCAGTACTTC,TRBV10-2,TRBD1,TRBJ2-7,NA
CASTGEWGLTEKLFF,TGTGCCAGTACCGGGGAGTGGGGTCTTACGGAAAAACTGTTTTTT,TRBV19,NA,TRBJ1-4,NA
CASSHGQMNTEAFF,TGTGCCAGCAGTCACGGACAGATGAACACTGAAGCTTTCTTT,TRBV27,NA,TRBJ1-1,NA
CASSPRSSGTYEQYF,TGTGCCAGCAGCCCCCGGAGTAGCGGAACCTACGAGCAGTACTTC,TRBV7-8,NA,TRBJ2-7,NA
CASSYSGAGQTEAFF,TGTGCCAGCAGTTACTCGGGGGCAGGGCAAACTGAAGCTTTCTTT,TRBV6-5,NA,TRBJ1-1,NA
CAWSVGNEQFF,TGTGCCTGGAGTGTCGGCAATGAGCAGTTCTTC,TRBV30,NA,TRBJ2-1,NA
CASSLAQDRARGTNEKLFF,TGTGCCAGCAGCTTAGCCCAGGACAGGGCAAGAGGGACTAATGAAAAACTGTTTTTT,TRBV7-6,TRBD1,TRBJ1-4,once
CAWSPRGRSTDTQYF,TGTGCCTGGAGTCCCCGCGGGCGTAGCACAGATACGCAGTATTTT,TRBV30,NA,TRBJ2-3,NA